What follows describes a single T cell receptor (beta chain). Its antigen is still unknown. The analysis combined second doses at about 4 or about 12 weeks. The ends were cut back, 3 bases at V and 5 bases at J, with 15 bases in the middle. Germline V lookup: CDR1 SGDLS, CDR2 YYNGEE. The CDR3 extends over 16 amino acids. The table came from immunoSEQ multiplex PCR; TCRdb's copy has only in-frame clones and leaves some out. Of around 170,000 clones in the sample, 80% to 95% were seen once. The source of the sample is a study of T cell responses to AZD1222 COVID-19 vaccine. Study findings and constraints: Donors were mostly white British, more females; clonal diversity possibly underestimated. Vaccine-associated CD4 TCRs spanned spike, dominant at 160-218 and 743-854.

The TCR sequence derives from an adult who received the AZD1222 COVID-19 vaccine. V usage is TRBV9 and J usage is TRBJ1-6; no clear D gene. The starting material was peripheral blood, obtained 28 days after the second AZD1222 dose. The CDR3 is CASSGHAAEDNSPLHF. CDR3 DNA sequence: TGTGCCAGCAGCGGCCACGCCGCGGAGGATAATTCACCCCTCCACTTT.